This T cell receptor (beta chain) is from a study of regulatory T cells in long-lasting Graves disease. According to the study, TCR beta libraries were built with iRepertoire HTBI primers and CDR3-region Arm-PCR. TCRdb re-derived calls from the multiplex PCR reads in MiXCR, one entry per CDR3 protein. Of 650,000 to 700,000 distinct CDR3 sequences in the sample, about 32% were seen once. As for time point: persistent/refractory GD, antithyroid drugs over 5 years with positive TRAb. After RNA was extracted from PBMCs, the TCR library was made from it. Graves' disease diagnosis was established per American Thyroid Association guidelines. Study-level results: TRBV28, TRBJ1-2 and TRBJ2-5 were favored in persistent disease.

On this clonotype itself: Its target is unknown.

The CDR3 is 14 residues long. Between the trimmed V and J ends, which lost 5 bases and 1 base, there was a span of 11 bases. CDR1 and CDR2 (germline): SGHAT, FQNNGV. The rearrangement links TRBV11-2 to TRBJ2-5, with D maybe TRBD1 (6 bases). The clonotype originates from a female donor with Graves disease. The source was peripheral blood mononuclear cells (PBMCs), collected when the disease was refractory, from a patient treated with antithyroid drugs. The CDR3 region is CASSIPDSQETQYF. CDR3 sequence (DNA): TGTGCCAGCAGCATACCGGACAGCCAAGAGACCCAGTACTTC.